This TCR beta chain was sequenced in a study of T-cell reconstitution after alpha-beta-depleted transplantation in children. This CDR3 is built from 15 residues. Deletions cut 6 bases from V and 0 bases from J, with 13 bases between. The V gene's germline CDR1 is SNHLY and CDR2 FYNNEI. Preparing the TCRbeta library involved the use of unique molecular identifiers. TCRdb passed the PCR reads through MiXCR, listing each CDR3 protein once. The table includes hundreds of thousands of distinct CDR3 sequences, 10% to 15% detected once. The gene calls are TRBV2 and TRBJ2-3, with D possibly called TRBD1 or TRBD2 (7 bases each). This TCR came from a male patient between 5 and 17 years old who had a stem cell transplant for acute myeloid leukemia, so the T cells may come from the graft donor. The material sequenced was PBMCs, mostly from graft donor cells, taken 360 days after TCRalphabeta/CD19-depleted stem cell transplant. CDR3 loop: CASRPGGASTDTQYF. The CDR3 DNA sequence: TGTGCCAGCAGACCAGGGGGGGCCAGCACAGATACGCAGTATTTT.